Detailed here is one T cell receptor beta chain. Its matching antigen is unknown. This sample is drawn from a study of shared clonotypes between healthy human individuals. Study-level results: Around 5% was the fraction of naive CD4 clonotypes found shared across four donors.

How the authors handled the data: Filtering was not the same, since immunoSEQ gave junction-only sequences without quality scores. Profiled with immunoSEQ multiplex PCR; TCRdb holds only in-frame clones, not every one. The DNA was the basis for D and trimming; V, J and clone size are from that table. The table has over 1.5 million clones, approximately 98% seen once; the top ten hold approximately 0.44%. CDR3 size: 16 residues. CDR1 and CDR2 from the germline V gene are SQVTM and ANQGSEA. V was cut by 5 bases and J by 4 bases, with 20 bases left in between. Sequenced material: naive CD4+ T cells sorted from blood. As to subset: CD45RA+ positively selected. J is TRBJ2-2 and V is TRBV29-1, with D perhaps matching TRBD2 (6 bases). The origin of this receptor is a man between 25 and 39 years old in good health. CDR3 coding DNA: TGCAGCGTTTCCGGGACTCTCCCGGGAATCACCGGGGAGCTGTTTTTT. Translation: CSVSGTLPGITGELFF.